This T cell receptor beta chain was profiled in a study of blood T cell repertoires in COVID-19. Study details: Recovery among Cohort 3 donors was established by two negative PCRs, clearance, or symptom resolution. The analysed material was cDNA or gDNA that came from T cells, B-cell-depleted T cells, or PBMCs.

Residents of 24 US areas, aged roughly 18 to 95 years, made up the participants. In the authors' methods: Estimation of nucleated cell counts was performed using reference gene primer amplification. Some clones are missing from TCRdb's copy, which holds only in-frame ones; the method was immunoSEQ multiplex PCR. The V and J calls and clone size are taken from that table; D and trimming were inferred from the DNA. The sample contains over 250,000 clones, approximately 90% of which appear only once. The V end was cut by 4 bases, the J end by 4 bases, with 17 bases between. The CDR3 length is 15 residues. Germline V gene lookup returns CDR1 SGDLS and CDR2 YYNGEE.

Sample: PBMCs or T cells enriched from blood (not recorded which). The receptor's source is a woman aged 60-70 years in a cohort exposed to, infected with or recovered from COVID-19 (not recorded which). The chain recombines TRBV9 with TRBJ1-2, with D unclear. The CDR3 sequence is CASSPGSGEGYGYTF. The CDR3, as DNA: TGTGCCAGCAGCCCCGGGTCGGGAGAAGGCTATGGCTACACCTTC.